Listed below are T cell receptor beta chains from one sample, sequenced in a study of OX40 agonist ivuxolimab in advanced cancers. The table came from immunoSEQ multiplex PCR; TCRdb's copy has only in-frame clones and leaves some out. Of more than 25,000 clones listed, roughly 71% are singletons. This sample comprised CD4+ or CD8+ T cells sorted from blood, obtained in a trial of the OX40 agonist ivuxolimab. These receptors all come from an adult with an advanced solid tumor such as melanoma, head and neck, liver or kidney cancer. Each CDR3 is given with its conserved first and last residue.

CDR3 length: 11; V gene: TRBV29-1; J gene: TRBJ2-7; CDR3 protein: CSVAQVDEQYF
CDR3 length: 13; V gene: TRBV18; J gene: TRBJ2-5; CDR3 protein: CASSSNSEETQYF
CDR3 length: 14; V gene: TRBV9; J gene: TRBJ1-2; CDR3 protein: CASSPQTVPSGYTF
CDR3 length: 11; V gene: TRBV2; J gene: TRBJ2-5; CDR3 protein: CASRPQETQYF
CDR3 length: 18; V gene: TRBV7-9; J gene: TRBJ1-3; CDR3 protein: CASSSRRQTGSTGNTIYF
CDR3 length: 19; V gene: TRBV4-1; J gene: TRBJ1-1; CDR3 protein: CASSQGLLRRLPLNTEAFF
CDR3 length: 16; V gene: TRBV5-5; J gene: TRBJ2-2; CDR3 protein: CASSFTGLRYTGELFF
CDR3 length: 15; V gene: TRBV19; J gene: TRBJ2-3; CDR3 protein: CASSIRGGATDTQYF
CDR3 length: 16; V gene: TRBV18; J gene: TRBJ2-7; CDR3 protein: CASSPPNVDRGYEQYF
CDR3 length: 13; V gene: TRBV6-6; J gene: TRBJ1-2; CDR3 protein: CASSYSGEVGYTF
CDR3 length: 15; V gene: TRBV9; J gene: TRBJ2-3; CDR3 protein: CASSVSPGTTDTQYF
CDR3 length: 13; V gene: TRBV7-6; J gene: TRBJ1-5; CDR3 protein: CASSLALNQPQHF
CDR3 length: 15; V gene: TRBV9; J gene: TRBJ1-4; CDR3 protein: CASSARGQGGEKLFF
CDR3 length: 13; V gene: TRBV5-1; J gene: TRBJ1-1; CDR3 protein: CASSLGEFGEAFF
CDR3 length: 14; V gene: TRBV5-1; J gene: TRBJ1-6; CDR3 protein: CASSFGQAYSPLHF
CDR3 length: 16; V gene: TRBV2; J gene: TRBJ1-2; CDR3 protein: CASRGFATLFNYGYTF
CDR3 length: 13; V gene: TRBV6-6; J gene: TRBJ1-5; CDR3 protein: CASSRNRNQPQHF
CDR3 length: 14; V gene: TRBV2; J gene: TRBJ1-5; CDR3 protein: CASKSGLSNQPQHF
CDR3 length: 14; V gene: TRBV9; J gene: TRBJ1-2; CDR3 protein: CASSVGQGNYGYTF
CDR3 length: 14; V gene: TRBV5-1; J gene: TRBJ2-2; CDR3 protein: CASESYQGVGELFF